This T cell receptor beta chain was sequenced for a study of blood T cell repertoires in COVID-19. For the study at large: T cells, B-cell-depleted T cells, or PBMCs provided the cDNA or gDNA that served as material.

V trimming: 5 bases; J trimming: 7 bases; junction bases outside the gene matches: 7. From germline, CDR1 is MNHEY and CDR2 SMNVEV (reference sequence). The CDR3 is made up of 14 amino acids. Sequenced by immunoSEQ multiplex PCR; TCRdb stores in-frame clones only, minus some. The table records more than 85,000 clones, over 85% of them present only once. Sequencing was performed on peripheral blood. The clonotype was recovered from a woman in her fifties or sixties with COVID-19, enrolled during active disease. This chain links TRBV27 with TRBJ1-5; 8 bases are a match to TRBD1. The CDR3 protein is CASSPRTGTQPQHF. The CDR3 coding sequence is TGTGCCAGCAGTCCCAGGACAGGGACCCAGCCCCAGCATTTT.